The 24 T cell receptor beta chains reported below all come from one sample, sequenced in a study of metastatic and nonmetastatic thyroid tumors. Each patient came to thyroid surgery without any prior treatment (of any kind). TCRdb reanalyzed the PCR reads with MiXCR. The top ten hold over 10% of the sample, which has about 70,000 clones, about 17% seen once. Sequencing was carried out using blood. The receptors were gathered from a female donor with papillary thyroid cancer or a benign thyroid nodule (not recorded which). Some clones in this sample may be carry-over from other donors' samples.

This clone came up a few times. This may be a read error: a much more frequent sequence differs by one nucleotide. This rearrangement joins TRBV29-1 to TRBJ2-3; D unclear. The length of the CDR3 is 14 residues. CDR1 is SQVTM and CDR2 is ANQGSEA in the germline V gene. V dropped 4 bases and J dropped 0 bases, with 11 bases sitting between them. CDR3 in amino acids: CSVVRMESTDTQYF. CDR3 DNA sequence: TGCAGCGTTGTTAGAATGGAAAGCACAGATACGCAGTATTTT.

With regard to this clone: Mismatch with germline at one junction end may stem from a read error. V usage is TRBV20-1 and J usage is TRBJ1-5; the D is unclear. The CDR3 has 19 residues. Germline V CDR1 and CDR2: DFQATT, SNEGSKA (reference sequence). CDR3 nucleotide sequence: TGCAGTGCTAGAGATCCCCGGGGTATTGGACTTTTACGCAATCAGACCCAGAATTTT. Translated: CSARDPRGIGLLRNQTQNF.

This clone has ten or more counts. This CDR3 is CASSLDGSGHYGYTF. Here the CDR3 DNA reads TGCGCCAGCAGCTTGGATGGTTCAGGCCACTATGGCTACACCTTC. This rearrangement joins TRBV5-1 to TRBJ1-2; D is ambiguous. The CDR3 loop spans 15 amino acids. Germline lookup yields CDR1 SGHRS and CDR2 YFSETQ. The ends were cut back, 0 bases at V and 3 bases at J, with 12 bases in the middle.

This clone was recorded many times. This chain joins TRBV7-3 and TRBJ2-2, with 9 bases fitting TRBD2. This CDR3 has 14 residues. The ends lost 6 bases at V and 1 base at J; junction bases unmatched: 0. Germline V gene sequence: CDR1 SGHTA, CDR2 FQGTGA. The CDR3, as DNA: TGTGCCAGCAGGACTAGCGGGAACACCGGGGAGCTGTTTTTT. Protein: CASRTSGNTGELFF.

The chain carries TRBV6-1 and TRBJ2-7, with a weak D call TRBD2 (5 bases). The CDR3 runs to 14 residues. The V end was cut by 6 bases, the J end by 3 bases, with 15 bases between. The germline gives CDR1 MNHNS, CDR2 SASEGT. CDR3 coding DNA: TGTGCCAGCAGACACACAGTTGAGGGCTACGAGCAGTACTTC. Translating it yields CASRHTVEGYEQYF.

This clone was seen ten or more times. The gene calls are TRBV12-5 and TRBJ2-3; D tentatively reads TRBD1 or TRBD2 (7 bases each). Germline values: CDR1 LGHNT, CDR2 FRNRAP. V was cut by 1 base and J by 9 bases, with 17 bases left in between. The CDR3 sequence is 15 residues long. This CDR3 is CASGLGQGVGGTQYF. The CDR3, as DNA: TGTGCTAGTGGTTTGGGTCAGGGGGTCGGGGGGACGCAGTATTTT.

The rearrangement uses TRBV19 and TRBJ2-1; TRBD2 aligns across 11 bases. In germline, CDR1 is LNHDA, CDR2 SQIVND (reference sequence). V gave up 2 bases and J gave up 5 bases; unmatched junction bases: 11. This CDR3 has 18 residues. This CDR3 is CASSISIAGGPGDNEQFF. The CDR3 coding sequence is TGTGCCAGTAGTATATCTATAGCGGGAGGGCCCGGGGACAATGAGCAGTTCTTC. Filled out from reference TRBV19 and TRBJ2-1, the complete variable domain reads DGGITQSPKYLFRKEGQNVTLSCEQNLNHDAMYWYRQDPGQGLRLIYYSQIVNDFQKGDIAEGYSVSREKKESFPLTVTSAQKNPTAFYLCASSISIAGGPGDNEQFFGPGTRLTVL.

The table lists this clone with a few counts. The genes are TRBV27 and TRBJ2-7, with D hard to call. V shed 5 bases and J shed 0 bases, with 5 bases lying between them. The CDR3 covers 12 residues. CDR1 and CDR2 (germline): MNHEY, SMNVEV (reference sequence). The CDR3 region is CASSPVSYEQYF. The CDR3 DNA reads as TGTGCCAGCAGTCCCGTCTCCTACGAGCAGTACTTC.

This clone was seen repeatedly, ten times or more. The same CDR3 arises from other DNA sequences in this sample as well. The chain links TRBV5-5 to TRBJ2-3; maybe TRBD1 (6 bases). The germline V gene has CDR1 SGHKS and CDR2 YYEKEE (reference sequence). With 4 bases removed from V and 2 bases from J, the gap between germline ends came to 11 bases. CDR3 size: 14 residues. The CDR3 DNA reads TGTGCCAGCAGCCCCCGGACAGACACAGATACGCAGTATTTT. Translation: CASSPRTDTDTQYF. The variable domain in full, completed from reference TRBV5-5 and TRBJ2-3, reads DAGVTQSPTHLIKTRGQQVTLRCSPISGHKSVSWYQQVLGQGPQFIFQYYEKEERGRGNFPDRFSARQFPNYSSELNVNALLLGDSALYLCASSPRTDTDTQYFGPGTRLTVL.

In this sample, this clone turned up once. The gene calls are TRBV20-1 and TRBJ1-5, with TRBD1 as a possible D gene (6 bases). Trimming left V 2 bases short and J 2 bases short, with 13 bases between. The germline V gene has CDR1 DFQATT and CDR2 SNEGSKA (reference sequence). The CDR3 is 15 amino acids. CDR3 residues: CSARQQGTGNQPQHF. The CDR3 region has the DNA TGCAGTGCTAGACAGCAGGGGACGGGCAATCAGCCCCAGCATTTT.

This clone occurred many times. This rearrangement joins TRBV13 to TRBJ1-2; D gene ambiguous. The CDR3 is made up of 14 amino acids. V was cut by 5 bases and J by 2 bases, with 12 bases left in between. Germline CDR1 is PRHDT and CDR2 is FYEKMQ (reference sequence). CDR3 bases: TGTGCCAGCAGCCACAAAAAAGGCAACTATGGCTACACCTTC. Amino acids: CASSHKKGNYGYTF. Together with reference TRBV13 and TRBJ1-2, the CDR3 gives the full variable domain: AAGVIQSPRHLIKEKRETATLKCYPIPRHDTVYWYQQGPGQDPQFLISFYEKMQSDKGSIPDRFSAQQFSDYHSELNMSSLELGDSALYFCASSHKKGNYGYTFGSGTRLTVV.

J is TRBJ1-5 and V is TRBV7-8; tentative D call: TRBD1 (5 bases). Germline-derived CDR1 and CDR2 are SGHVS and FQNEAQ. V dropped 1 base and J dropped 6 bases, with 10 bases sitting between them. The CDR3 totals 14 residues. CDR3 DNA: TGTGCCAGCAGCTTAGTGCAGGGAGCTCAGCCCCAGCATTTT. Translating gives CASSLVQGAQPQHF.

V usage is TRBV20-1 and J usage is TRBJ2-7; 8 bases are shared with TRBD2. From germline, CDR1 is DFQATT and CDR2 SNEGSKA (reference sequence). CDR3 length: 14 residues. V lost 3 bases, J lost 0 bases, and 4 bases stayed unmatched. The chain's CDR3 is CSARRTSSSYEQYF. The CDR3 DNA reads TGCAGTGCTAGGCGGACTAGCAGCTCCTACGAGCAGTACTTC.

This clone was counted many times. The chain joins TRBV7-3 to TRBJ1-1; 7 nucleotides match TRBD1. The V and J ends lost 9 bases and 5 bases, in that order; junction bases with no gene match: 6. Germline loops: CDR1 SGHTA, CDR2 FQGTGA. This CDR3 contains 12 residues. The CDR3 bases are TGTGCCAGGACAGGGATTCGTACTGAAGCTTTCTTT. This translates into CARTGIRTEAFF. The full variable domain, completed using reference TRBV7-3 and TRBJ1-1, is GAGVSQTPSNKVTEKGKYVELRCDPISGHTALYWYRQSLGQGPEFLIYFQGTGAADDSGLPNDRFFAVRPEGSVSTLKIQRTERGDSAVYLCARTGIRTEAFFGQGTRLTVV.

This clone was counted ten times or more. J is TRBJ1-2 and V is TRBV28; possible D gene TRBD1, 6 bases. The CDR3 sequence is 12 residues long. The germline gives CDR1 MDHEN, CDR2 SYDVKM. Between the trimmed V and J ends, which lost 6 bases and 3 bases, there was a span of 8 bases. The CDR3, as DNA: TGTGCCAGCAGCCCAGGGGACTATGGCTACACCTTC. Translating gives CASSPGDYGYTF.

To note about this clone: Just one base apart from a much larger clone, this may be a read error. The CDR3 loop reads CASSQEAIQYF. DNA for the CDR3: TGTGCCAGCAGCCAAGAGGCCATTCAGTACTTC. V gene TRBV3-1 combines with J gene TRBJ2-4; D gene ambiguous. Germline V gene sequence: CDR1 LGHDT, CDR2 YNNKEL (reference sequence). This CDR3 is built from 11 residues. V gave up 0 bases and J gave up 9 bases, with 3 bases separating them.

This clone was observed many times. The chain couples TRBV6-4 to TRBJ2-1; 13 bases align to TRBD2. V lost 0 bases and J lost 8; bases outside the gene matches: 4. CDR1 and CDR2 (germline): MRHNA, SNTAGT. The CDR3 is made up of 16 amino acids. The CDR3 DNA sequence: TGTGCCAGCAGTGACTCGGGGACTAGCGGGAAGGATGAGCAGTTCTTC. Its protein is CASSDSGTSGKDEQFF.

This clone was seen a handful of times. Just one base apart from a much larger clone, this may be a read error. Other DNA sequences from this sample encode an identical CDR3 as well. The rearrangement joins TRBV4-1 to TRBJ2-3, with D perhaps TRBD1 (6 bases). The CDR3 sequence is 14 residues long. V was cut by 1 base and J by 6 bases, with 11 bases left in between. Per the germline V gene, CDR1 is MGHRA and CDR2 is YSYEKL. The CDR3 nucleotides read TGCGCCAGCAGCCAAGGGACAGTCGCGGATACGCAGTATTTT. Encoded protein: CASSQGTVADTQYF.

This clone has at least ten counts. The chain links TRBV28 to TRBJ2-2; 11 bases are a match to TRBD2. V lost 2 bases and J lost 4; bases outside the gene matches: 3. This CDR3 has 16 amino acids. Looked up from germline, CDR1 is MDHEN and CDR2 is SYDVKM. The CDR3 loop reads CASSLGTSGVTGELFF. The CDR3 nucleotides are TGTGCCAGCAGTTTAGGGACTAGCGGAGTCACCGGGGAGCTGTTTTTT.

Ten or more counts support this clone. The chain couples TRBV7-2 to TRBJ2-7; 7 bases map to TRBD1. Germline CDR1 is SGHTA and CDR2 is FQGNSA. V lost 1 base to trimming and J lost 2 bases; unmatched junction nucleotides: 2. This CDR3 is 14 amino acids long. The chain's CDR3 is CASSLEQGTYEQYF. The DNA of the CDR3 is TGTGCCAGCAGCTTAGAACAGGGGACCTACGAGCAGTACTTC.

This chain uses TRBV7-6 with TRBJ2-1; tentatively, D is TRBD2 (5 bases). Germline-derived CDR1 and CDR2 are SGHVS and FNYEAQ. The CDR3 covers 16 residues. Deletions cut 5 bases from V and 6 bases from J, with 20 bases between. Here the CDR3 DNA reads TGTGCCAGCAGCCCATCTCTGGAGGCGGCAGTCAATGAGCAGTTCTTC. It specifies CASSPSLEAAVNEQFF.

The J gene is TRBJ1-2, the V gene TRBV11-2; possible D gene TRBD1, 5 bases. The CDR3 has 13 amino acids. The germline V gene encodes CDR1 SGHAT and CDR2 FQNNGV. Trimming took off 3 bases at V and 6 bases at J, with 11 bases between the two ends. The CDR3 DNA sequence: TGTGCCAGCAGCTTCGGACAAATCGATGGCTACACCTTC. As protein: CASSFGQIDGYTF.

In this sample, this clone turned up many times. The chain uses TRBV19 and TRBJ1-1, with a tentative D call TRBD1 (5 bases). Trimming cost V 3 bases and J 6 bases, with 14 bases left between them. The germline V gene encodes CDR1 LNHDA and CDR2 SQIVND (reference sequence). The CDR3 is 14 amino acids. This CDR3 is CASSISGRGAEAFF. The DNA of the CDR3 is TGTGCCAGTAGTATCTCTGGACGGGGCGCTGAAGCTTTCTTT.

This clone was seen many times. This chain connects TRBV12-5 to TRBJ2-2; D ambiguous. The CDR3 runs 13 residues. The V gene's germline CDR1 is LGHNT and CDR2 FRNRAP. Trimming took 5 bases from V and 6 from J, leaving 10 bases between them. This CDR3 is CASGKQAAGELFF. The CDR3 region has the DNA TGTGCTAGTGGTAAGCAGGCCGCCGGGGAGCTGTTTTTT.